These 27 T cell receptor beta chains came from one sample sequenced in a study of T cell responses to AZD1222 COVID-19 vaccine. The data were produced by immunoSEQ multiplex PCR, yet TCRdb's version contains in-frame clones alone and is incomplete. The profile shows over 85,000 clones, over 90% of them singletons. This sample comprised peripheral blood, obtained 28 days after the second AZD1222 dose. The receptors originated from an adult who received the AZD1222 COVID-19 vaccine.

This clone was observed a single time. The chain couples TRBV27 to TRBJ1-1, with D possibly being TRBD1 (5 bases). The germline CDR1 and CDR2 sequences are MNHEY and SMNVEV (reference sequence). The V gene lost 5 bases and the J gene lost 4 bases, with 17 bases spanning the gap. This CDR3 is built from 15 residues. CDR3 residues: CASSPPGTLSTEAFF. CDR3 nucleotide sequence: TGTGCCAGCAGTCCACCCGGGACCTTGAGCACTGAAGCTTTCTTT.

The rearrangement uses TRBV5-1 and TRBJ1-1; D gene unclear. This CDR3 is built from 13 residues. The V gene's germline CDR1 is SGHRS and CDR2 YFSETQ. V was cut by 0 bases and J by 0 bases, with 3 bases left in between. The chain's CDR3 is CASSLVVNTEAFF. The CDR3 nucleotides are TGCGCCAGCAGCTTGGTGGTGAACACTGAAGCTTTCTTT.

V and J are TRBV6-1 and TRBJ2-7, with TRBD2 as a possible D gene (6 bases). Germline V lookup: CDR1 MNHNS, CDR2 SASEGT. The CDR3 totals 17 residues. V was pared by 1 base and J by 2 bases, with 18 bases between. The DNA of the CDR3 is TGTGCCAGCAGTGAAGGGTGGAGGGCAGGGTCAACCTACGAGCAGTACTTC. Protein sequence: CASSEGWRAGSTYEQYF.

The rearrangement uses TRBV20-1 and TRBJ1-2, with a possible D match to TRBD1 (5 bases). V lost 3 bases to trimming and J lost 5 bases, with 16 bases between them. Looked up from germline, CDR1 is DFQATT and CDR2 is SNEGSKA (reference sequence). CDR3 size: 14 residues. The CDR3 here is CSASLRGGVYGYTF. The CDR3 DNA reads as TGCAGTGCTAGTTTGCGGGGAGGGGTTTATGGCTACACCTTC.

V gene TRBV9 combines with J gene TRBJ1-1; D might be TRBD1 (5 bases). V lost 2 bases and J 5 bases, leaving 13 bases between the germline ends. Germline lookup yields CDR1 SGDLS and CDR2 YYNGEE. The CDR3 is 14 amino acids. The CDR3 DNA reads TGTGCCAGCAGCGTGGGGGGAGAGCTGACTGAAGCTTTCTTT. It is translated as CASSVGGELTEAFF.

V gene TRBV19 combines with J gene TRBJ1-5; D possibly corresponds to TRBD1 (5 bases). Germline V gives CDR1 LNHDA, CDR2 SQIVND (reference sequence). Trimming stripped 7 bases from V and 5 bases from J, with 21 bases between. There are 16 residues in the CDR3. CDR3 sequence: CASTLAKGHPDQPQHF. As DNA, the CDR3 is TGTGCCAGTACCCTAGCGAAAGGACATCCTGATCAGCCCCAGCATTTT.

This clone showed up just once. The gene calls are TRBV7-9 and TRBJ1-2, with D perhaps matching TRBD1 (5 bases). The V and J ends lost 1 base and 2 bases respectively, with 14 bases between them. The CDR3 runs to 16 residues. Germline V gives CDR1 SEHNR, CDR2 FQNEAQ (reference sequence). CDR3: CASSLEERGYNYGYTF. In nucleotides, the CDR3 is TGTGCCAGCAGCTTAGAGGAACGGGGGTACAACTATGGCTACACCTTC.

The V gene is TRBV10-3, the J gene TRBJ1-1, with D uncertain. Trimming took off 3 bases at V and 1 base at J, with 6 bases between the two ends. CDR3 length: 13 amino acids. Germline CDR1 reads ENHRY; CDR2 reads SYGVKD. The CDR3 region is CAISERENTEAFF. CDR3 DNA sequence: TGTGCCATCAGTGAAAGGGAGAACACTGAAGCTTTCTTT.

J is TRBJ1-1 and V is TRBV7-9, with D tentatively TRBD1 (5 bases). Germline V lookup: CDR1 SEHNR, CDR2 FQNEAQ (reference sequence). With 5 bases removed from V and 1 base from J, the gap between germline ends came to 20 bases. The CDR3 is 17 amino acids. In DNA form, the CDR3 reads TGTGCCAGCAGCCCTCCGGGTCCGGGGCGGCCGAACACTGAAGCTTTCTTT. Protein sequence: CASSPPGPGRPNTEAFF.

The chain joins TRBV11-2 to TRBJ1-2, with no clear D. In germline, CDR1 is SGHAT, CDR2 FQNNGV. This CDR3 is 14 amino acids long. The V gene lost 4 bases and the J gene lost 6 bases, with 15 bases spanning the gap. The CDR3 region has the DNA TGTGCCAGCAGCTACCACGGGATCCTAGATGGCTACACCTTC. It specifies CASSYHGILDGYTF.

The chain carries TRBV7-9 and TRBJ2-1; a possible D gene is TRBD2 (5 bases). CDR1 is SEHNR, CDR2 FQNEAQ, per germline (reference sequence). With 5 bases removed from V and 10 bases from J, the gap between germline ends came to 15 bases. This CDR3 spans 13 amino acids. Here the CDR3 reads CASSLGGGPEQFF. In nucleotides, the CDR3 is TGTGCCAGCAGCCTCGGAGGAGGACCGGAGCAGTTCTTC.

The chain is built from TRBV7-6 and TRBJ1-1, with D possibly matching TRBD1 (6 bases). Trimming took off 2 bases at V and 10 bases at J, with 20 bases between the two ends. CDR1 and CDR2 (germline): SGHVS, FNYEAQ. The CDR3 is made up of 15 amino acids. In DNA, the CDR3 is TGTGCCAGCAGCTTACTGGACAGACCCACCGATGTAGCTTTCTTT. It codes for CASSLLDRPTDVAFF.

V is TRBV6-5 and J is TRBJ2-1, with TRBD2 matching over 10 bases. The V gene end was trimmed by 5 bases and the J gene end by 6 bases; junction bases not matched to a gene: 4. Germline assignment: CDR1 MNHEY and CDR2 SVGAGI. CDR3 size: 14 residues. This chain's CDR3 is CASSILAGLNEQFF. The CDR3 nucleotides are TGTGCCAGCAGTATACTAGCGGGGCTCAATGAGCAGTTCTTC.

The genes are TRBV5-1 and TRBJ2-7; TRBD1 is a possible D gene (5 bases). Germline CDR1 is SGHRS and CDR2 is YFSETQ. Trimming left V 4 bases short and J 4 bases short, with 18 bases between. This CDR3 has 15 residues. CDR3: CASSPPGQLGYEQYF. DNA of the CDR3: TGCGCCAGCAGCCCCCCCGGACAATTGGGATACGAGCAGTACTTC. Full variable domain (outside the CDR3, taken from reference TRBV5-1 and TRBJ2-7): KAGVTQTPRYLIKTRGQQVTLSCSPISGHRSVSWYQQTPGQGLQFLFEYFSETQRNKGNFPGRFSGRQFSNSRSEMNVSTLELGDSALYLCASSPPGQLGYEQYFGPGTRLTVT.

The V call is TRBV19, the J call TRBJ1-2, with D perhaps TRBD1 (5 bases). Trimming left V 2 bases short and J 4 bases short, with 11 bases between. Germline V gene sequence: CDR1 LNHDA, CDR2 SQIVND (reference sequence). The CDR3 runs 14 residues. Here the CDR3 DNA reads TGTGCCAGTAGTATATCGGGGGGTGGCTATGGCTACACCTTC. Translating gives CASSISGGGYGYTF.

V is TRBV5-1 and J is TRBJ2-3; 11 nucleotides match TRBD2. V was pared by 0 bases and J by 6 bases, with 6 bases of the junction left unmatched. The germline CDR1 and CDR2 sequences are SGHRS and YFSETQ. The CDR3 has 16 residues. The CDR3 region is CASSLELAGGTDTQYF. The CDR3 bases are TGCGCCAGCAGCTTGGAGCTAGCGGGAGGTACTGATACGCAGTATTTT. The full variable domain, in which reference TRBV5-1 and TRBJ2-3 provide the parts outside the CDR3, is KAGVTQTPRYLIKTRGQQVTLSCSPISGHRSVSWYQQTPGQGLQFLFEYFSETQRNKGNFPGRFSGRQFSNSRSEMNVSTLELGDSALYLCASSLELAGGTDTQYFGPGTRLTVL.

The V call is TRBV23-1, the J call TRBJ1-1, with 7 bases identical to TRBD1. TRBV23-1 is annotated as an ORF whose role is uncertain. The CDR3 extends over 19 amino acids. J lost 2 bases, V lost 4 bases, and 19 bases had no gene match. This CDR3 is CASSLLRSFRTGANTEAFF. DNA for the CDR3: TGCGCCAGCAGTCTATTAAGATCATTTAGGACAGGCGCTAACACTGAAGCTTTCTTT.

The V and J genes are TRBV4-1 and TRBJ2-7; unclear D gene. The germline CDR1 and CDR2 sequences are MGHRA and YSYEKL. V lost 0 bases and J 0 bases, leaving 15 bases between the germline ends. This CDR3 region has 17 residues. This chain's CDR3 is CASSQDKRTDTSYEQYF. The CDR3 DNA sequence: TGCGCCAGCAGCCAAGATAAGAGGACCGATACCTCCTACGAGCAGTACTTC.

The chain combines TRBV6-6 with TRBJ1-2; D is possibly TRBD1 (5 bases). Germline V lookup: CDR1 MNHNY, CDR2 SVGAGI (reference sequence). This CDR3 is built from 13 residues. The V end lost 2 bases, the J end lost 7 bases, and 11 bases lay between the germline ends. The CDR3 region is CASSYVRDSGYTF. The CDR3 DNA is TGTGCCAGCAGTTACGTGAGGGACTCTGGCTACACCTTC.

V gene TRBV19 combines with J gene TRBJ1-1; no clear D. Per germline, CDR1 LNHDA and CDR2 SQIVND (reference sequence). V was cut by 3 bases and J by 1 base, with 6 bases left in between. The CDR3 runs to 13 residues. This CDR3 is CASSISPNTEAFF. Here the CDR3 DNA reads TGTGCCAGTAGTATTTCCCCGAACACTGAAGCTTTCTTT.

The chain uses TRBV5-1 and TRBJ1-1, with a possible D match to TRBD1 (5 bases). The CDR3 is 12 amino acids. Trimming shortened V by 7 bases and J by 4 bases, and 11 bases separated the two germline ends. Germline loops: CDR1 SGHRS, CDR2 YFSETQ. The CDR3 DNA follows: TGCGCCAGCGGGGCCAGGGTCACTGAAGCTTTCTTT. Translating it yields CASGARVTEAFF.

The rearrangement links TRBV30 to TRBJ1-6, with TRBD1 matching over 7 bases. CDR3 length: 13 residues. J was trimmed by 7 bases and V by 7 bases; bases with no gene match: 7. Per germline, CDR1 GTSNPN and CDR2 SVGIG (reference sequence). CDR3 bases: TGTGCCTCCTCGGGACAGTCCAATTCACCCCTCCACTTT. Translated: CASSGQSNSPLHF.

The chain carries TRBV5-6 and TRBJ1-2; tentative D call: TRBD1 (5 bases). Germline V gives CDR1 SGHDT, CDR2 YYEEEE. V lost 1 base and J lost 8, with 18 bases in between. CDR3 length: 15 residues. The CDR3 reads CASSLSNAREDGYTF. CDR3 coding DNA: TGTGCCAGCAGCTTGAGCAACGCCAGGGAGGACGGCTACACCTTC.

The chain links TRBV9 to TRBJ2-2; D is unresolved. The CDR3 covers 13 residues. V shed 4 bases and J shed 8 bases, with 12 bases lying between them. Per germline, CDR1 SGDLS and CDR2 YYNGEE. The CDR3 sequence: CASSRVSQGELFF. DNA for the CDR3: TGTGCCAGCAGCCGAGTTTCTCAGGGGGAGCTGTTTTTT. Full variable domain (outside the CDR3, taken from reference TRBV9 and TRBJ2-2): DSGVTQTPKHLITATGQRVTLRCSPRSGDLSVYWYQQSLDQGLQFLIQYYNGEERAKGNILERFSAQQFPDLHSELNLSSLELGDSALYFCASSRVSQGELFFGEGSRLTVL.

This clone showed up just a few times. Other DNA sequences in the same sample also yield this CDR3. CDR3 amino acids: CASSSGQGAGNTIYF. The CDR3, as DNA: TGTGCCAGCAGCTCAGGACAGGGGGCTGGAAACACCATATATTTT. The rearrangement links TRBV5-5 to TRBJ1-3, with 10 bases fitting TRBD1. Germline CDR1 reads SGHKS; CDR2 reads YYEKEE (reference sequence). Trimming cost V 3 bases and J 2 bases; bases outside gene matches: 2. CDR3 size: 15 residues.

The chain has TRBV6-2 or TRBV6-3 and TRBJ1-6; the D gene is possibly TRBD1 (5 bases). The V gene lost 4 bases and the J gene lost 5 bases, with 12 bases spanning the gap. This CDR3 spans 15 amino acids. Germline V lookup: CDR1 MNHEY, CDR2 SVGEGT. The CDR3 here is CASSFPGRDNSPLHF. CDR3 DNA: TGTGCCAGCAGTTTCCCAGGGCGGGATAATTCACCCCTCCACTTT.

This chain connects TRBV7-8 to TRBJ1-1; D not resolved. V gave up 5 bases and J gave up 0 bases, with 4 bases separating them. This CDR3 spans 12 amino acids. The germline V gene has CDR1 SGHVS and CDR2 FQNEAQ. The CDR3 sequence is CASSEMNTEAFF. Written as DNA, the CDR3 is TGTGCCAGCAGCGAGATGAACACTGAAGCTTTCTTT.